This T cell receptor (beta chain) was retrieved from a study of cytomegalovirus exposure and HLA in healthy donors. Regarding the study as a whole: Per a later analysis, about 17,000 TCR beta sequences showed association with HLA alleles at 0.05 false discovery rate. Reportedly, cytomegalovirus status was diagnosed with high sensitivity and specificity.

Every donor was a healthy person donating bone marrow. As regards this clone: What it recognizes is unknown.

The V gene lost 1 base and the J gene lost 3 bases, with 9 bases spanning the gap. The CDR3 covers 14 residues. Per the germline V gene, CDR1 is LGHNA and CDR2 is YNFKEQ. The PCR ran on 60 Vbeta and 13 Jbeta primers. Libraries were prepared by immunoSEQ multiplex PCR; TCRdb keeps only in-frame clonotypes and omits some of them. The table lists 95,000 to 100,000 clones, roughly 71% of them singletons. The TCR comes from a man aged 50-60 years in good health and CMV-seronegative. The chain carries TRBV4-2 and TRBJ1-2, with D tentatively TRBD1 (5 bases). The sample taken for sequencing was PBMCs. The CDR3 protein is CASSQAGNDYGYTF. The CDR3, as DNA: TGTGCCAGCAGCCAAGCAGGGAACGACTATGGCTACACCTTC.